Sequencing of this T cell receptor beta chain was carried out in a study of graft-versus-host responses after intestinal transplantation. Study overall: In this cohort, recipients had multivisceral, liver-intestinal, or isolated intestinal transplants. The whole recipient group had anti-thymocyte globulin induction followed by tacrolimus and steroids for around three years.

General study results and limits: Recipient marrow harbored GvH clones, some of which surfaced first in ileum or blood. Allograft graft-versus-host to host-versus-graft clonal ratios ran high in patients with graft-donor T cell macrochimerism.

Turning to this clone: Its antigen is currently unknown.

Between the trimmed V and J ends, which lost 8 bases and 6 bases, there was a span of 14 bases. The CDR3 sequence is 13 residues long. Germline CDR1 reads SNHLY; CDR2 reads FYNNEI. Repertoires were generated with immunoSEQ multiplex PCR, while TCRdb's copy carries only in-frame clones and drops some. The table lists approximately 49,000 clones, more than 80% of them singletons, with 0.62% in the top ten. The sequence derives from a human donor who was the organ donor for an intestinal transplant. Source: unstimulated CD4+ T cells sorted from spleen or lymph node cells, taken before transplant. This rearrangement joins TRBV2 to TRBJ1-5; D remains ambiguous. The CDR3: CASHREAPQPQHF. The DNA of the CDR3 is TGTGCCAGCCATAGGGAGGCCCCTCAGCCCCAGCATTTT.